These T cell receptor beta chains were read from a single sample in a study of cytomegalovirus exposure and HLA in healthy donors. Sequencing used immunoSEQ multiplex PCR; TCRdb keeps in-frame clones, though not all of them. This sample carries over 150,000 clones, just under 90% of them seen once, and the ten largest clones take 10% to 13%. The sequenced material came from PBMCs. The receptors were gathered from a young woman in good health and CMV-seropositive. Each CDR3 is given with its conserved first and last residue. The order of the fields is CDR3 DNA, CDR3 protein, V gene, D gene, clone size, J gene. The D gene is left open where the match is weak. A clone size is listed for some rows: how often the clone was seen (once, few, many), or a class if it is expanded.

CDR3nt: TGTGCCAGCAGCCGCTCCCGACTAGCGGGTACCTACAATGAGCAGTTCTTC
CDR3aa: CASSRSRLAGTYNEQFF
v_gene: TRBV11-3
d_gene: TRBD2
abundance: -
j_gene: TRBJ2-1

CDR3nt: TGTGCCAGCAGCGGGACAGGTTATAGCAATCAGCCCCAGCATTTT
CDR3aa: CASSGTGYSNQPQHF
v_gene: TRBV7-2
d_gene: TRBD1
abundance: -
j_gene: TRBJ1-5

CDR3nt: TGTGCCAGCAGCGAGAATGCCTACAATGAGCAGTTCTTC
CDR3aa: CASSENAYNEQFF
v_gene: TRBV7-3
d_gene: -
abundance: -
j_gene: TRBJ2-1

CDR3nt: TGCGCCAGCAGCCCACAGGCCGATACGCAGTATTTT
CDR3aa: CASSPQADTQYF
v_gene: TRBV5-1
d_gene: -
abundance: -
j_gene: TRBJ2-3

CDR3nt: TGTGCCAGCAGTTTTCCAGGGCATGGAAAAGCTTTCTTT
CDR3aa: CASSFPGHGKAFF
v_gene: TRBV25-1
d_gene: -
abundance: -
j_gene: TRBJ1-1

CDR3nt: TGTGCCAGCAGCTTATCCTCAGGGCAGCAGTACTTC
CDR3aa: CASSLSSGQQYF
v_gene: TRBV7-2
d_gene: -
abundance: -
j_gene: TRBJ2-7

CDR3nt: TGTGCCAGCAGCAATGGACTAGCCCACAATGAGCAGTTCTTC
CDR3aa: CASSNGLAHNEQFF
v_gene: TRBV7-3
d_gene: TRBD2
abundance: -
j_gene: TRBJ2-1

CDR3nt: TGTGCCAGCAGTCCCCCGGACAGGCACGATGGCTACACCTTC
CDR3aa: CASSPPDRHDGYTF
v_gene: TRBV28
d_gene: TRBD1
abundance: once
j_gene: TRBJ1-2

CDR3nt: TGTGCCAGCAGCGCGGGACCGACGACCGGGGAGCTGTTTTTT
CDR3aa: CASSAGPTTGELFF
v_gene: TRBV5-6
d_gene: -
abundance: -
j_gene: TRBJ2-2

CDR3nt: TGTGCCACCAGCAGAGATAGCTATGGCTACACCTTC
CDR3aa: CATSRDSYGYTF
v_gene: TRBV15
d_gene: -
abundance: -
j_gene: TRBJ1-2

CDR3nt: TGTGCCGGCGGCGGAGGTCTGAAGAACACTGAAGCTTTCTTT
CDR3aa: CAGGGGLKNTEAFF
v_gene: TRBV28
d_gene: -
abundance: -
j_gene: TRBJ1-1

CDR3nt: TGTGCCAGCAGCTTAGGACTAGCGGGAGAGCAGTACTTC
CDR3aa: CASSLGLAGEQYF
v_gene: TRBV13
d_gene: TRBD2
abundance: -
j_gene: TRBJ2-7

CDR3nt: TGTGCCTGGAGGGCAGATCTAGCACCTAGCACAGATACGCAGTATTTT
CDR3aa: CAWRADLAPSTDTQYF
v_gene: TRBV30
d_gene: -
abundance: -
j_gene: TRBJ2-3

CDR3nt: TGTGCCAGCAACTCCGGGACAGGCGGCGAGCAGTACTTC
CDR3aa: CASNSGTGGEQYF
v_gene: TRBV6-5
d_gene: TRBD1
abundance: -
j_gene: TRBJ2-7

CDR3nt: TGTGCCAGCAGCCGTCACGCAGGGGAATACAATGAGCAGTTCTTC
CDR3aa: CASSRHAGEYNEQFF
v_gene: TRBV6-5
d_gene: -
abundance: -
j_gene: TRBJ2-1

CDR3nt: TGTGCCAGCAGTTTCGGACAGGGGCTTGTCTATGGCTACACCTTC
CDR3aa: CASSFGQGLVYGYTF
v_gene: TRBV27
d_gene: TRBD1
abundance: -
j_gene: TRBJ1-2

CDR3nt: TGTGCCAGCAGTTTTAGTAACCAGGGGCGCCACCAGTTCTTC
CDR3aa: CASSFSNQGRHQFF
v_gene: TRBV28
d_gene: -
abundance: -
j_gene: TRBJ2-1

CDR3nt: TGTGCCAGCAAGAGCTCCTACAATGAGCAGTTCTTC
CDR3aa: CASKSSYNEQFF
v_gene: TRBV11-2
d_gene: -
abundance: -
j_gene: TRBJ2-1

CDR3nt: TGCGCCAGCAGCCAAACCCCGGCTAGCGACAGCTCCTACGAGCAGTACTTC
CDR3aa: CASSQTPASDSSYEQYF
v_gene: TRBV4-1
d_gene: -
abundance: once
j_gene: TRBJ2-7

CDR3nt: TGTGCCAGCAGCTCAACGACGAGGGAGACCCAGTACTTC
CDR3aa: CASSSTTRETQYF
v_gene: TRBV5-6
d_gene: -
abundance: -
j_gene: TRBJ2-5

CDR3nt: TGTGCCAGCAGCGACTCCGGGACTAGAGTCACAGATACGCAGTATTTT
CDR3aa: CASSDSGTRVTDTQYF
v_gene: TRBV4-2
d_gene: TRBD2
abundance: -
j_gene: TRBJ2-3

CDR3nt: TGTGCCAGCAGTTACGACAGGTTGGAAAACACCATATATTTT
CDR3aa: CASSYDRLENTIYF
v_gene: TRBV6-6
d_gene: -
abundance: many
j_gene: TRBJ1-3

CDR3nt: TGTGCCAGCAGCGTAGACGGGGGGCTCGGAACCGGGGAGCTGTTTTTT
CDR3aa: CASSVDGGLGTGELFF
v_gene: TRBV9
d_gene: -
abundance: once
j_gene: TRBJ2-2

CDR3nt: TGCAGTGCCGTCCCGGAAGAGACCCAGTACTTC
CDR3aa: CSAVPEETQYF
v_gene: TRBV20-1
d_gene: -
abundance: -
j_gene: TRBJ2-5

CDR3nt: TGTGCCAGCAGTCGACTTGAGGGGGCGCCGGGCACTGAAGCTTTCTTT
CDR3aa: CASSRLEGAPGTEAFF
v_gene: TRBV28
d_gene: TRBD1
abundance: -
j_gene: TRBJ1-1

CDR3nt: TGTGCCAGCAGCCCTACTAGCCAAGAGACCCAGTACTTC
CDR3aa: CASSPTSQETQYF
v_gene: TRBV5-6
d_gene: -
abundance: -
j_gene: TRBJ2-5

CDR3nt: TGTGCCAGTAGTATTAGCGGGAAGAATTACGAGCAGTACTTC
CDR3aa: CASSISGKNYEQYF
v_gene: TRBV19
d_gene: TRBD2
abundance: -
j_gene: TRBJ2-7

CDR3nt: TGCAGCGTTGAAGATCGGGGGGGCTCCGATACGCAGTATTTT
CDR3aa: CSVEDRGGSDTQYF
v_gene: TRBV29-1
d_gene: TRBD2
abundance: -
j_gene: TRBJ2-3

CDR3nt: TGTGCCAGCAGTTCCCGCACAGGGAATGAGCAGTTCTTC
CDR3aa: CASSSRTGNEQFF
v_gene: TRBV6-5
d_gene: -
abundance: -
j_gene: TRBJ2-1

CDR3nt: TGTGCCACCAGGGGACAGGGATATGGCTACACCTTC
CDR3aa: CATRGQGYGYTF
v_gene: TRBV28
d_gene: TRBD1
abundance: once
j_gene: TRBJ1-2

CDR3nt: TGTGCCAGCGGAGGGATTGGGCAGTTCTTC
CDR3aa: CASGGIGQFF
v_gene: TRBV7-2
d_gene: -
abundance: -
j_gene: TRBJ2-1

CDR3nt: TGTGCCTGGAGCCGACAACCTGGGACTGAAGCTTTCTTT
CDR3aa: CAWSRQPGTEAFF
v_gene: TRBV30
d_gene: -
abundance: -
j_gene: TRBJ1-1

CDR3nt: TGCGCCAGCAGCCGACGGACAGGGGATGACGGGGAGCTGTTTTTT
CDR3aa: CASSRRTGDDGELFF
v_gene: TRBV4-1
d_gene: TRBD1
abundance: -
j_gene: TRBJ2-2

CDR3nt: TGTGCCAGCAGTGACAAAGCGGGAGAATTCGGGGAGCTGTTTTTT
CDR3aa: CASSDKAGEFGELFF
v_gene: TRBV6-4
d_gene: TRBD2
abundance: many
j_gene: TRBJ2-2

CDR3nt: TGTGCCAGCAGTTACGGAGCGGGGGGTGATGAGCAGTTCTTC
CDR3aa: CASSYGAGGDEQFF
v_gene: TRBV6-6
d_gene: TRBD2
abundance: -
j_gene: TRBJ2-1

CDR3nt: TGTGCCTGGAGTGTCTACAGTTCTAACTATGGCTACACCTTC
CDR3aa: CAWSVYSSNYGYTF
v_gene: TRBV30
d_gene: -
abundance: -
j_gene: TRBJ1-2

CDR3nt: TGTGCCAGCAGTCCGAGACGGGACTACAATGAGCAGTTCTTC
CDR3aa: CASSPRRDYNEQFF
v_gene: TRBV28
d_gene: -
abundance: -
j_gene: TRBJ2-1

CDR3nt: TGTGCCAGCAGCTTATCCTCCCTACTCGAGCAGTACTTC
CDR3aa: CASSLSSLLEQYF
v_gene: TRBV7-2
d_gene: -
abundance: -
j_gene: TRBJ2-7

CDR3nt: TGTGCCAGCAGTAAAACCGGGGACTCCTCCTACGAGCAGTACTTC
CDR3aa: CASSKTGDSSYEQYF
v_gene: TRBV6-5
d_gene: -
abundance: -
j_gene: TRBJ2-7

CDR3nt: TGTGCCAGCAGCGTAGACAGGGGACCGAGTTATGGCTACACCTTC
CDR3aa: CASSVDRGPSYGYTF
v_gene: TRBV9
d_gene: TRBD1
abundance: -
j_gene: TRBJ1-2

CDR3nt: TGTGCCAGCAGCTTGGAGGAGGGACTAGCGACGGGGGAGACCCAGTACTTC
CDR3aa: CASSLEEGLATGETQYF
v_gene: TRBV5-4
d_gene: TRBD2
abundance: -
j_gene: TRBJ2-5

CDR3nt: TGCGCCAGCAGCTTAGAGGACTACAACTACAATGAGCAGTTCTTC
CDR3aa: CASSLEDYNYNEQFF
v_gene: TRBV5-1
d_gene: -
abundance: -
j_gene: TRBJ2-1

CDR3nt: TGTGCCAGCAGCTTAGCCGTAACAGGGTGGACCGGGGAGCTGTTTTTT
CDR3aa: CASSLAVTGWTGELFF
v_gene: TRBV7-9
d_gene: -
abundance: -
j_gene: TRBJ2-2

CDR3nt: TGCGCCAGCAGCTTGGGGGGGACAGGAAATCAGCCCCAGCATTTT
CDR3aa: CASSLGGTGNQPQHF
v_gene: TRBV5-1
d_gene: TRBD1
abundance: -
j_gene: TRBJ1-5

CDR3nt: TGCGCCAGCAGCCAAGGGTTAGCGGGGTACGAGCAGTACTTC
CDR3aa: CASSQGLAGYEQYF
v_gene: TRBV4-1
d_gene: TRBD2
abundance: -
j_gene: TRBJ2-7

CDR3nt: TGTGCCTGCTCAGGGATAGGGAACACTGAAGCTTTCTTT
CDR3aa: CACSGIGNTEAFF
v_gene: TRBV30
d_gene: -
abundance: few
j_gene: TRBJ1-1

CDR3nt: TGCGCCAGCAGCCAAGAAAGCGACACTGAAGCTTTCTTT
CDR3aa: CASSQESDTEAFF
v_gene: TRBV4-3
d_gene: -
abundance: -
j_gene: TRBJ1-1

CDR3nt: TGCGCCAGCAGCCAGAACGTGGGCGGGACTGAAGCTTTCTTT
CDR3aa: CASSQNVGGTEAFF
v_gene: TRBV5-1
d_gene: -
abundance: -
j_gene: TRBJ1-1

CDR3nt: TGTGCCAGCAGCTTAGGTACTAGTGCCTACGAGCAGTACTTC
CDR3aa: CASSLGTSAYEQYF
v_gene: TRBV7-2
d_gene: -
abundance: -
j_gene: TRBJ2-7

CDR3nt: TGTGCCAGCAGCCCCCAAAGTAGCGGGACTAGCACAGATACGCAGTATTTT
CDR3aa: CASSPQSSGTSTDTQYF
v_gene: TRBV7-9
d_gene: TRBD2
abundance: -
j_gene: TRBJ2-3

CDR3nt: TGTGCCAGCAGCCCCCTTCGCCCCGAGCGGAGGGGCTACAATGAGCAGTTCTTC
CDR3aa: CASSPLRPERRGYNEQFF
v_gene: TRBV9
d_gene: -
abundance: -
j_gene: TRBJ2-1

CDR3nt: TGCGCCAGCAGCTCCCTACTGACAGGGGGCCAAGGCTACACCTTC
CDR3aa: CASSSLLTGGQGYTF
v_gene: TRBV5-1
d_gene: TRBD1
abundance: -
j_gene: TRBJ1-2

CDR3nt: TGTGCCAGCAGGGGGACAGGGAGCGTCAATGAGCAGTTCTTC
CDR3aa: CASRGTGSVNEQFF
v_gene: TRBV6-5
d_gene: TRBD1
abundance: -
j_gene: TRBJ2-1

CDR3nt: TGTGCCAGCAGCCCAGAGGGGGGGGCTCTAGCTAATGAAAAACTGTTTTTT
CDR3aa: CASSPEGGALANEKLFF
v_gene: TRBV7-2
d_gene: -
abundance: -
j_gene: TRBJ1-4

CDR3nt: TGTGCCAGTACCAAGACAGGGGTGCCAGATACGCAGTATTTT
CDR3aa: CASTKTGVPDTQYF
v_gene: TRBV19
d_gene: TRBD1
abundance: -
j_gene: TRBJ2-3

CDR3nt: TGTGCCAGCAGTCCACAAACCAGGGGCGAGCAGTTCTTC
CDR3aa: CASSPQTRGEQFF
v_gene: TRBV27
d_gene: -
abundance: -
j_gene: TRBJ2-1

CDR3nt: TGTGCCAGCAGCTTTGGGGGTACAGGGCTTGGAGGCTACACCTTC
CDR3aa: CASSFGGTGLGGYTF
v_gene: TRBV7-2
d_gene: -
abundance: -
j_gene: TRBJ1-2

CDR3nt: TGTGCCAGCAGCGCTACGGGGCGGGGATACCCCAATGAGCAGTTCTTC
CDR3aa: CASSATGRGYPNEQFF
v_gene: TRBV7-2
d_gene: -
abundance: -
j_gene: TRBJ2-1

CDR3nt: TGTGCCAGCTCACCAGAGACAGTCAAAAACATTCAGTACTTC
CDR3aa: CASSPETVKNIQYF
v_gene: TRBV18
d_gene: -
abundance: -
j_gene: TRBJ2-4